This T cell receptor (beta chain) was recovered during a study of cytomegalovirus exposure and HLA in healthy donors. Use of 60 Vbeta and 13 Jbeta primers characterized the PCR. Some clones are missing from TCRdb's copy, which holds only in-frame ones; the method was immunoSEQ multiplex PCR. Altogether over 150,000 clones are present, roughly 76% being singletons, with the ten largest covering about 2.5%. The CDR3 covers 15 residues. Trimming removed 5 bases at V and 7 bases at J, with 15 bases between. Germline lookup yields CDR1 MNHEY and CDR2 SMNVEV (reference sequence). The chain uses TRBV27 and TRBJ1-6; possible D gene TRBD1, 5 bases. Sequencing used PBMCs. This clonotype originated in a male donor in good health and CMV-seronegative. The CDR3 here is CASSPDRSKNSPLHF. Written as DNA, the CDR3 is TGTGCCAGCAGTCCTGACAGATCCAAAAATTCACCCCTCCACTTT.